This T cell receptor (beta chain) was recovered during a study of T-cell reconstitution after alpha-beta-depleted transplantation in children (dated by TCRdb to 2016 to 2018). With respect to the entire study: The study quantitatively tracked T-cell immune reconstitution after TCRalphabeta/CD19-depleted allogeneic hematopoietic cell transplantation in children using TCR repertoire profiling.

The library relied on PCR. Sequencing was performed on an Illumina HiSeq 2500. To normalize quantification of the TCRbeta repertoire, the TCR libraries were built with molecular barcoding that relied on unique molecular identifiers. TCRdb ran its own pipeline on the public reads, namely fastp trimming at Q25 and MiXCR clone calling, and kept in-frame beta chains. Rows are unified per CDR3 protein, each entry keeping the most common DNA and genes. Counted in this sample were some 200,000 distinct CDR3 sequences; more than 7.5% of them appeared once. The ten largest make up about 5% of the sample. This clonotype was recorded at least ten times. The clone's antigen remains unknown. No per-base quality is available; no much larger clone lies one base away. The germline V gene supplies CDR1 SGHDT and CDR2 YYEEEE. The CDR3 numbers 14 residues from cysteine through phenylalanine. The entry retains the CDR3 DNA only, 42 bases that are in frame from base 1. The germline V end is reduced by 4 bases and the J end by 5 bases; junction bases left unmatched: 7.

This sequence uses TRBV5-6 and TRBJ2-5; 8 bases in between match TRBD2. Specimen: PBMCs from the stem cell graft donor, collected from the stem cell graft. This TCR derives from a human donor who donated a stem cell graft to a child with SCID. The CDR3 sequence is CASSAGLVEETQYF. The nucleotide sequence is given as TGTGCCAGCAGCGCGGGACTAGTGGAGGAGACCCAGTACTTC.